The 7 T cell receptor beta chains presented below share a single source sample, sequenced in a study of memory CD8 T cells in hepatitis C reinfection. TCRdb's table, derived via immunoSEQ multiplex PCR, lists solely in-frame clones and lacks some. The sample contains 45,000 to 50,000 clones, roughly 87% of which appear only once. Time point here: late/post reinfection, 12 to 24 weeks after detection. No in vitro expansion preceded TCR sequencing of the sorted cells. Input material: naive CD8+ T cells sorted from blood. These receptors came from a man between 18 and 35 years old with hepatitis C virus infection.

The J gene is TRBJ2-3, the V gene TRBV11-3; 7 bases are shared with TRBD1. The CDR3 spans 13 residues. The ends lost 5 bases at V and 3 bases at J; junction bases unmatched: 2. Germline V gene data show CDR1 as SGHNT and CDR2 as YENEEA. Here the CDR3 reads CASSDRDTDTQYF. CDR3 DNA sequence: TGTGCCAGCAGCGACAGGGATACAGATACGCAGTATTTT.

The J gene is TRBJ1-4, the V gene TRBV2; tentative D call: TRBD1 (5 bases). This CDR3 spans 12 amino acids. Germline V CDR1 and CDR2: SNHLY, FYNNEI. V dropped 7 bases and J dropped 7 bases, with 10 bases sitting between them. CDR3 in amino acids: CASTWGGEKLFF. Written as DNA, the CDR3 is TGTGCCAGCACCTGGGGGGGTGAAAAACTGTTTTTT.

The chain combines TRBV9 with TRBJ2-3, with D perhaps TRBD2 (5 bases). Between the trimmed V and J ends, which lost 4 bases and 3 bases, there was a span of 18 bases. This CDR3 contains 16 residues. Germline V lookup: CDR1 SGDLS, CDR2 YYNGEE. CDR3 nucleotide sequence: TGTGCCAGCAGCATCAAACTAGGGTCCCCTACAGATACGCAGTATTTT. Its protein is CASSIKLGSPTDTQYF. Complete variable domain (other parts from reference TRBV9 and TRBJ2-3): DSGVTQTPKHLITATGQRVTLRCSPRSGDLSVYWYQQSLDQGLQFLIQYYNGEERAKGNILERFSAQQFPDLHSELNLSSLELGDSALYFCASSIKLGSPTDTQYFGPGTRLTVL.

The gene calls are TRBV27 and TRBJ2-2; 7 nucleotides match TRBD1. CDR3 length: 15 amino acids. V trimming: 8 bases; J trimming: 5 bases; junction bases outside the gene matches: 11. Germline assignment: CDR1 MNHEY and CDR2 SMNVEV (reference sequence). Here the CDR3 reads CASLSGTENTGELFF. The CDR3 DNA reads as TGTGCCAGCCTATCCGGGACAGAAAATACCGGGGAGCTGTTTTTT.

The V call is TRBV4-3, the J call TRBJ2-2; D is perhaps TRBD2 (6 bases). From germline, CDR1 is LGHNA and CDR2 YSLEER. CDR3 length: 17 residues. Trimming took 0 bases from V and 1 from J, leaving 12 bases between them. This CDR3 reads CASSQDRLAENTGELFF. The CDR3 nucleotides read TGCGCCAGCAGCCAAGATCGGTTAGCGGAGAACACCGGGGAGCTGTTTTTT.

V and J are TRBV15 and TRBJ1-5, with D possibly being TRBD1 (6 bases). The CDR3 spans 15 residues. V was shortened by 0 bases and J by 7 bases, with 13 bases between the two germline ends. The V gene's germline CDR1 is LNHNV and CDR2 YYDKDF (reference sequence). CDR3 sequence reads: CATSRDGGVGQPQHF. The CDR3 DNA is TGTGCCACCAGCAGAGATGGGGGCGTCGGGCAGCCCCAGCATTTT.

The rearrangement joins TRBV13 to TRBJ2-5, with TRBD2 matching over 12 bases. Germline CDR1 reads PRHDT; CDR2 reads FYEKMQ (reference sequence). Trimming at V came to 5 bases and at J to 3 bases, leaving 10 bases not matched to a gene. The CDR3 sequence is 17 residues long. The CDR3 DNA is TGTGCCAGCAGCCTCCCGACTAGCGGGAGAGGGGAAGAGACCCAGTACTTC. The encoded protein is CASSLPTSGRGEETQYF.